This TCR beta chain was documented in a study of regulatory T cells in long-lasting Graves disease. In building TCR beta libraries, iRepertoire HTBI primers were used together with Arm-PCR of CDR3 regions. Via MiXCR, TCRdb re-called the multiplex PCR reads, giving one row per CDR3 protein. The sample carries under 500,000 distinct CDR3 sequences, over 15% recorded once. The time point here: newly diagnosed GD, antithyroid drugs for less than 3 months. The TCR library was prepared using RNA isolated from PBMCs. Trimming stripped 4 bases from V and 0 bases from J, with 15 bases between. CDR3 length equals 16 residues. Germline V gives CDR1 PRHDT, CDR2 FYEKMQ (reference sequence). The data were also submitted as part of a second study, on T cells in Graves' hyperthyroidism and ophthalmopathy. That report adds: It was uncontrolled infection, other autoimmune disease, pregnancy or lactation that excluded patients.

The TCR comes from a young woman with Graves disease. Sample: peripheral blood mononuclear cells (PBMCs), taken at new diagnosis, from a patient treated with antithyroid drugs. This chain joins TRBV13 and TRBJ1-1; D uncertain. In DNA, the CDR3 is TGTGCCAGCAGCTATTCCAGTCTTGGGATGAACACTGAAGCTTTCTTT. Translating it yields CASSYSSLGMNTEAFF.